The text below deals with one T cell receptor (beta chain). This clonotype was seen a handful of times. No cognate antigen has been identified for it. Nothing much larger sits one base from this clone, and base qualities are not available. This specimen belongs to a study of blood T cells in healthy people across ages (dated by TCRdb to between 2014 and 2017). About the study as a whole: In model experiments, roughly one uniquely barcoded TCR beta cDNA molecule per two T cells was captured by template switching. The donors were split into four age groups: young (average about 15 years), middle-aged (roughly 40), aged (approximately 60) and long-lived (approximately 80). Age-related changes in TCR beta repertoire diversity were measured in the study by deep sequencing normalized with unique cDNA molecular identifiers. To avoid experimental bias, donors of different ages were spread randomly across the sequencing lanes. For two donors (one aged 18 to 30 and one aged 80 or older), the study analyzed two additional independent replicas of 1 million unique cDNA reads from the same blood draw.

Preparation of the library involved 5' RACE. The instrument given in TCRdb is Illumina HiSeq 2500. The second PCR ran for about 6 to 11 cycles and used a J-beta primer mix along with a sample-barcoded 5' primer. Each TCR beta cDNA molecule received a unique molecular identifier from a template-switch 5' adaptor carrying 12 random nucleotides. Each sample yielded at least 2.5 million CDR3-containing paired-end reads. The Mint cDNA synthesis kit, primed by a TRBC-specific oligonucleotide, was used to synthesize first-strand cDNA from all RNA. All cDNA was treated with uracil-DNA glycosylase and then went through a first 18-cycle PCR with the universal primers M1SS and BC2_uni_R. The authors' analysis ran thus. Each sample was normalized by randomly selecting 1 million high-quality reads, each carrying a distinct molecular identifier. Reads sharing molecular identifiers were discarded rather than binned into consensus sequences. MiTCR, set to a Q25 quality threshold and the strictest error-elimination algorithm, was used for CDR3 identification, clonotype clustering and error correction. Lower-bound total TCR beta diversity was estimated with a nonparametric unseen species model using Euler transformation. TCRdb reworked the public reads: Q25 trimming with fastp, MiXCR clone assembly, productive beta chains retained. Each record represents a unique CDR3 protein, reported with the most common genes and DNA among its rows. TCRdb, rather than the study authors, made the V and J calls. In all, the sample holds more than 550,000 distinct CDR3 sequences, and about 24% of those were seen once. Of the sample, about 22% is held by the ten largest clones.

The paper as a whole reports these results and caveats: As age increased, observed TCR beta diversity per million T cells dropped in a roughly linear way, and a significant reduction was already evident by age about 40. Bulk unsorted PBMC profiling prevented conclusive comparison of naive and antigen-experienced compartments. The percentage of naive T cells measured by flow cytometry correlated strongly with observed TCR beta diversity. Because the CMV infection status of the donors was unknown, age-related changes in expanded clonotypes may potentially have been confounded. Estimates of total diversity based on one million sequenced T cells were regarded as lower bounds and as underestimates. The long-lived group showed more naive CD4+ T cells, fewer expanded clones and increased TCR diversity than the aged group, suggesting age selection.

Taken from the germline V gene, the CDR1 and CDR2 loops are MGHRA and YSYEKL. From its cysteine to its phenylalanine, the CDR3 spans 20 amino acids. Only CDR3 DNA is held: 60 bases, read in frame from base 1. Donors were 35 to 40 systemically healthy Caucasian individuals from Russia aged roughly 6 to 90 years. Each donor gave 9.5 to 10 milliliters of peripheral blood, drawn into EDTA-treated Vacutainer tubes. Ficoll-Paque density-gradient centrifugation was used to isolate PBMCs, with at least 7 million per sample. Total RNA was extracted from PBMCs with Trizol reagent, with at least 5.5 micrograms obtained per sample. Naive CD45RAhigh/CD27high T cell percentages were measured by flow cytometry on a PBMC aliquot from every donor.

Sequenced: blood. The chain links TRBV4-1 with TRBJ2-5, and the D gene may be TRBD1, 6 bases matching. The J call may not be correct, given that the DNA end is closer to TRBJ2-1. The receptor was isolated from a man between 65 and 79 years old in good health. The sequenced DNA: TGCGCCAGCAGCCAAGGAGCACAGGGCGGATATGGTGTACTGTGGGATGAGCAGTTCTTC. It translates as CASSQGAQGGYGVLWDEQFF.